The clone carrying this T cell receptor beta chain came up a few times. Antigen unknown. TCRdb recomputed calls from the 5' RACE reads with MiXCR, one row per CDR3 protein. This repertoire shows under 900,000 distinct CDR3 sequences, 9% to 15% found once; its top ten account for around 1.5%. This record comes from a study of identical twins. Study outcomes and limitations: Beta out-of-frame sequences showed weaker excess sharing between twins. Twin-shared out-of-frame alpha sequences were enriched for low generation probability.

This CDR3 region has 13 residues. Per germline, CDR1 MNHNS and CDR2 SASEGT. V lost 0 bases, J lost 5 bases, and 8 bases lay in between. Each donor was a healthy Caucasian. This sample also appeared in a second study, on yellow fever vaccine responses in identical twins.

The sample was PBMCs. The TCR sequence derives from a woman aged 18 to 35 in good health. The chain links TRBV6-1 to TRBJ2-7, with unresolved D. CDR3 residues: CASSEARYDEQYV. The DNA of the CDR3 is TGTGCCAGCAGTGAAGCCAGGTATGACGAGCAGTACGTC.